This paragraph covers one TCR beta chain sequence. As yet, its antigen is unknown. The sample originates from a study of shared clonotypes between healthy human individuals. Whole-study results and caveats: The generation probabilities recorded for non-shared clonotypes fell below those of clonotypes shared by all four donors.

This table comes from immunoSEQ multiplex PCR, and its TCRdb copy is limited to in-frame clones, with some not included. The sample records about 1.4 million clones, roughly 96% being singletons. Germline CDR1 and CDR2: MDHEN and SYDVKM. This CDR3 is 13 amino acids long. Trimming left V 9 bases short and J 0 bases short, with 12 bases between. This TCR came from a man younger than 45 in good health. The V and J genes are TRBV28 and TRBJ2-7; D not certain. The sequencing sample was made of naive CD4+ T cells sorted from blood. Subset here: CD45RA+ positively selected. The CDR3 sequence is CARRRNNSYEQYF. The CDR3 DNA follows: TGTGCCAGGCGGAGAAATAACTCCTACGAGCAGTACTTC.